What follows describes a single T cell receptor (beta chain). The target antigen is unknown. The data stem from a study of cytomegalovirus exposure and HLA in healthy donors. Study observations and caveats: Listed as cytomegalovirus-associated were over 150 TCR beta chains.

The V gene's germline CDR1 is MNHEY and CDR2 SVGAGI. Trimming pared 6 bases from V and 4 bases from J, leaving 3 bases between. The CDR3 covers 11 residues. This PCR relied on a set of 60 Vbeta primers and 13 Jbeta primers. Here immunoSEQ multiplex PCR was the method, and the copy in TCRdb shows in-frame clones only, minus some. The data show over 150,000 clones, roughly 80% seen once. This TCR was sampled from a male donor in good health and CMV-seronegative. The sample consisted of PBMCs. This chain uses TRBV6-5 with TRBJ1-4; D gene uncertain. As DNA, the CDR3 is TGTGCCAGCAGCCTTAATGAAAAACTGTTTTTT. It codes for CASSLNEKLFF.